Sequencing of this T cell receptor beta chain was carried out in a study of OX40 agonist ivuxolimab in advanced cancers. Study as a whole: Among those enrolled, mean age was roughly 55 years (range 23 to 79) and approximately 83% were male.

Sample share makes this clone medium-sized. Germline V gene data show CDR1 as SQVTM and CDR2 as ANQGSEA. V lost 2 bases to trimming and J lost 5 bases; unmatched junction nucleotides: 3. This CDR3 contains 12 residues. The protocol was immunoSEQ multiplex PCR, while the TCRdb copy is restricted to in-frame clones and leaves out a portion. This table has about 17,000 clones, roughly four fifths appearing once. The sequencing here drew on CD4+ or CD8+ T cells sorted from blood, taken in a trial of the OX40 agonist ivuxolimab. The chain uses TRBV29-1 and TRBJ2-7; 7 nucleotides match TRBD1. The clonotype comes from an adult with an advanced solid tumor such as melanoma, head and neck, liver or kidney cancer. The CDR3 sequence is CSVERGPDEQYF. In DNA form, the CDR3 reads TGCAGCGTTGAAAGGGGGCCAGACGAGCAGTACTTC.